This is a list of T cell receptor beta chains from one sample in a study of blood T cell repertoires in COVID-19. Clones were sequenced by immunoSEQ multiplex PCR, and TCRdb holds only the in-frame ones, with some missing. The profile covers just over 650,000 clones, with about nine tenths appearing a single time and 0.2% to 0.3% taken by the ten largest. Material: peripheral blood. Source of these receptors: a woman aged 18 to 35 with acute or convalescent COVID-19. Both conserved end residues are part of each CDR3. Fields, in order: V gene, clone size, J gene, D gene, CDR3 DNA, CDR3 protein. A D gene is named only where the DNA matches it firmly. The size field is filled for only some rows; it gives once, few, many or a size class.

>TRBV9|.|TRBJ1-5|TRBD1
TGTGCCAGCAGCGCAGGGGGGTCAAATCAGCCCCAGCATTTT
CASSAGGSNQPQHF
>TRBV10-3|once|TRBJ2-4|TRBD2
TGTGCCATCAGCGACGGGGGGGCCCTGTACTTC
CAISDGGALYF
>TRBV6-5|.|TRBJ1-2|.
TGTGCCAGCAGTTACCTTAGCGGGGAAGGAGGCTACACCTTC
CASSYLSGEGGYTF
>TRBV7-9|.|TRBJ1-2|TRBD1
TGTGCCAGCAGCTCTACTTACAGGGGGCCAGACTATGGCTACACCTTC
CASSSTYRGPDYGYTF
>TRBV29-1|.|TRBJ2-2|TRBD2
TGCAGCGTTGTTACTAGCGTCACCGGGGAGCTGTTTTTT
CSVVTSVTGELFF
>TRBV19|.|TRBJ2-4|.
TGTGCCAGTAGTACCCTGACTCTAGCCAAAAACATTCAGTACTTC
CASSTLTLAKNIQYF
>TRBV24-1|.|TRBJ2-2|.
TGTGCCATAGGCAGGGACACCGGGGAGCTGTTTTTT
CAIGRDTGELFF
>TRBV19|.|TRBJ1-5|TRBD1
TGTGCCAGTGTGGACAGGAATCAGCCCCAGCATTTT
CASVDRNQPQHF
>TRBV6-2/TRBV6-3|.|TRBJ2-1|TRBD2
TGTGCCAGCAGCCCGGGGACTAGCGGGGGCAATGAGCAGTTCTTC
CASSPGTSGGNEQFF
>TRBV6-2/TRBV6-3|few|TRBJ1-3|.
TGTGCCAGCAGTTACCGACAGGCTGGAAACACCATATATTTT
CASSYRQAGNTIYF
>TRBV10-2|.|TRBJ2-2|TRBD2
TGCGCCAGCAGCCCACTAGCGGGGGGGCCAGTCTACACCGGGGAGCTGTTTTTT
CASSPLAGGPVYTGELFF
>TRBV27|.|TRBJ2-3|TRBD2
TGTGCCAGCAGTCCAATAGCGGGGGGGGGCACAGATACGCAGTATTTT
CASSPIAGGGTDTQYF
>TRBV7-6|.|TRBJ2-1|.
TGTGCCAGCAGCTTAGCGGCTAAGGCGGGCTTGGATGAGCAGTTCTTC
CASSLAAKAGLDEQFF
>TRBV9|.|TRBJ2-7|TRBD1
TGTGCCAGCAGCGTGACGGGACAGCATTACGAGCAGTACTTC
CASSVTGQHYEQYF
>TRBV27|.|TRBJ1-6|TRBD1
TGTGCCAGCAGTTTATCGAGCGGGACAGGGGCCGGACCCCTCCACTTT
CASSLSSGTGAGPLHF
>TRBV7-8|.|TRBJ1-5|.
TGTGCCAGCAGCTTAGACAGGGAAAGGCCCCAGCATTTT
CASSLDRERPQHF
>TRBV6-4|.|TRBJ1-2|TRBD1
TGTGCCAGCAGTGCCTTTGCGGGACAGGGGGCGCGGGGCTACACCTTC
CASSAFAGQGARGYTF
>TRBV4-3|.|TRBJ2-7|TRBD1
TGCGCCAGCAGCCAAAGGACAGGGGATCACGAGCAGTACTTC
CASSQRTGDHEQYF
>TRBV4-2|once|TRBJ2-5|TRBD1
TGTGCCAGCAGCCTCGGACAGGGCGGGACCCAGTACTTC
CASSLGQGGTQYF
>TRBV24-1|.|TRBJ2-7|.
TGTGCCACCAGTGACCCTAGACAGGCCCCCTACGAGCAGTACTTC
CATSDPRQAPYEQYF
>TRBV19|.|TRBJ1-1|TRBD1
TGTGCCAGTAGTAGGACAGGAAACACTGAAGCTTTCTTT
CASSRTGNTEAFF
>TRBV9|.|TRBJ1-2|.
TGTGCCAGCAGCGTGGGTCAACAGGGTAGGGGCTACACCTTC
CASSVGQQGRGYTF
>TRBV27|.|TRBJ2-5|TRBD2
TGTGCCAGGAGGAACTCTAGCGGGGGGAGGGAGACCCAGTACTTC
CARRNSSGGRETQYF
>TRBV28|.|TRBJ2-7|TRBD2
TGTGCCAGCAGTTTAAAGCTAGCGGGGGGGTACGAGCAGTACTTC
CASSLKLAGGYEQYF
>TRBV9|.|TRBJ1-1|.
TGTGCCAGCAGCGTAGGAGGGCGAGGGTGGGACACTGAAGCTTTCTTT
CASSVGGRGWDTEAFF
>TRBV2|.|TRBJ2-1|.
TGTGCCAGCACTGAGACAGGCTACAATGAGCAGTTCTTC
CASTETGYNEQFF
>TRBV9|once|TRBJ2-2|.
TGTGCCAGCAGCGCCCGTGCCGGGGAGCTGTTTTTT
CASSARAGELFF
>TRBV5-1|.|TRBJ1-1|.
TGCGCCAGCAGCTTAAGGGTGCTGGGGGGAACTGAAGCTTTCTTT
CASSLRVLGGTEAFF
>TRBV9|.|TRBJ1-1|TRBD1
TGTGCCAGCAGCGCACTCGACAGGGAAATAAGGGACACTGAAGCTTTCTTT
CASSALDREIRDTEAFF
>TRBV7-9|.|TRBJ1-1|.
TGTGCCAGCAGCTTAGTGACAGCGACTCTGCTAATGAACACTGAAGCTTTCTTT
CASSLVTATLLMNTEAFF
>TRBV6-1|.|TRBJ1-2|.
TGTGCCAGCAGTGATAACCGGGGGGCCGGCTATGGCTACACCTTC
CASSDNRGAGYGYTF